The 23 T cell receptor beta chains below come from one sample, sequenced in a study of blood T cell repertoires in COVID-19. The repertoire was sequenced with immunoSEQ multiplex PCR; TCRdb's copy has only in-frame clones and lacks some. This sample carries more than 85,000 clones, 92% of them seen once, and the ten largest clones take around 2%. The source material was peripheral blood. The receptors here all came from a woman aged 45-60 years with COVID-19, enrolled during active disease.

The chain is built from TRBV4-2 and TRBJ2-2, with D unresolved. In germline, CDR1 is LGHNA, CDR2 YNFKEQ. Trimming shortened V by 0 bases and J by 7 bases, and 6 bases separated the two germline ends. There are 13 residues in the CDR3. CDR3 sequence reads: CASSQDRDGELFF. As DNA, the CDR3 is TGTGCCAGCAGCCAAGATCGAGACGGGGAGCTGTTTTTT.

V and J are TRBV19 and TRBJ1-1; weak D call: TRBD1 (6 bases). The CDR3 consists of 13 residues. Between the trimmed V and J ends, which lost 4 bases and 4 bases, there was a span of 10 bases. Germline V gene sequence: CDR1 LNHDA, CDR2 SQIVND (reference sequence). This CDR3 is CASSTPGATEAFF. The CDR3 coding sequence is TGTGCCAGTAGTACACCAGGGGCCACTGAAGCTTTCTTT.

CDR3 region: CAWSVTRSGNTIYF. In DNA form, the CDR3 reads TGTGCCTGGAGTGTGACAAGATCTGGAAACACCATATATTTT. The chain is built from TRBV30 and TRBJ1-3; D is uncertain. The V gene's germline CDR1 is GTSNPN and CDR2 SVGIG (reference sequence). This CDR3 is 14 amino acids long. The V gene lost 0 bases and the J gene lost 1 base, with 7 bases spanning the gap. The variable domain in full, with the rest retrieved from reference TRBV30 and TRBJ1-3, is SQTIHQWPATLVQPVGSPLSLECTVEGTSNPNLYWYRQAAGRGLQLLFYSVGIGQISSEVPQNLSASRPQDRQFILSSKKLLLSDSGFYLCAWSVTRSGNTIYFGEGSWLTVV.

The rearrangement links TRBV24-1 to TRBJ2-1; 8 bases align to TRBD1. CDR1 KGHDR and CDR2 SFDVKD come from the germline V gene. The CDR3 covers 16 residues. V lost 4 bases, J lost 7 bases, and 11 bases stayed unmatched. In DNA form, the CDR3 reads TGTGCCACCAGTGACCCAGGGGGCCCCTGGAGAAATGAGCAGTTCTTC. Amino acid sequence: CATSDPGGPWRNEQFF.

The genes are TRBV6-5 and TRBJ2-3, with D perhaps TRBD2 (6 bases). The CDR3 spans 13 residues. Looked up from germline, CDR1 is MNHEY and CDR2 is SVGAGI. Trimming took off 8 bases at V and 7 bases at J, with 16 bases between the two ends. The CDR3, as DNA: TGTGCCAGCCTGGAGGGTACTAGCAATACGCAGTATTTT. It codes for CASLEGTSNTQYF.

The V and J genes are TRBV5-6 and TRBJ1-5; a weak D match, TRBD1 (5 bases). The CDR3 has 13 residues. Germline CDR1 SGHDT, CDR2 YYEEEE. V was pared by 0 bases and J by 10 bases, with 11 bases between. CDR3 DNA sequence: TGTGCCAGCAGCTTGGGTCAGGGTGGACCCCAGCATTTT. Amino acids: CASSLGQGGPQHF.

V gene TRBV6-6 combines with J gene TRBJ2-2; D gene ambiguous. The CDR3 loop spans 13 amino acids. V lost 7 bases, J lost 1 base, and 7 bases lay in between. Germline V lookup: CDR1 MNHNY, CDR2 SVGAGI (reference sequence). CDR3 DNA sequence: TGTGCCAGCACCCCCCTGAACACCGGGGAGCTGTTTTTT. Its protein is CASTPLNTGELFF.

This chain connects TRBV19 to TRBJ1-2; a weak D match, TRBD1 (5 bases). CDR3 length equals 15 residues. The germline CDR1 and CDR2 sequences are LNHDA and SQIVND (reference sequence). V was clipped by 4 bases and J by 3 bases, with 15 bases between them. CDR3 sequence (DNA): TGTGCCAGTAGTACCTCGCTCTGGGGGGACTATGGCTACACCTTC. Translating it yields CASSTSLWGDYGYTF.

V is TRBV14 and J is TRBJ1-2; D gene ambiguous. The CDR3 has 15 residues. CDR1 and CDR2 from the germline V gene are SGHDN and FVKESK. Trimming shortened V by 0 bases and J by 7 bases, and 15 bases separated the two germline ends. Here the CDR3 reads CASSQDQWSVTGYTF. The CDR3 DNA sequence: TGTGCCAGCAGCCAAGATCAATGGTCAGTAACTGGCTACACCTTC.

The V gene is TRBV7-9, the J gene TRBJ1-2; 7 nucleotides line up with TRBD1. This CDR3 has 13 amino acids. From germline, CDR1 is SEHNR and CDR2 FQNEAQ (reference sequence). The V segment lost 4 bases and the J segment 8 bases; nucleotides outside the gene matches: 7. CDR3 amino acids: CASSSGTVIGYTF. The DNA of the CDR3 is TGTGCCAGCAGCTCCGGGACAGTGATCGGCTACACCTTC.

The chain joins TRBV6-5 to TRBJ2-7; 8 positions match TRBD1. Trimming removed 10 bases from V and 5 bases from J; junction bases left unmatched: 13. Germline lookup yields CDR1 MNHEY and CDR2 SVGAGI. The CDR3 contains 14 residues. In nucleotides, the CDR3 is TGTGCCACCTTGGACAGGGTAGGCTCTAACGAGCAGTACGTC. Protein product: CATLDRVGSNEQYV.

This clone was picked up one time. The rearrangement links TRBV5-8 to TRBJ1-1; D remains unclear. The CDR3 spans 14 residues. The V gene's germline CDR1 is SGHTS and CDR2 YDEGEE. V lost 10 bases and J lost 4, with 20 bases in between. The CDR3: CALRNRGLVTEAFF. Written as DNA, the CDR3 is TGTGCCCTCAGGAACCGCGGGCTTGTCACTGAAGCTTTCTTT.

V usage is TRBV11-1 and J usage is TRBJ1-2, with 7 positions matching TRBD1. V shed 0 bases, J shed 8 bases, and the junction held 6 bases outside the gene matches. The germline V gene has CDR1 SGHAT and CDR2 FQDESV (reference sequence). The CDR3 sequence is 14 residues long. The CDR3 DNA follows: TGTGCCAGCAGCTTAGCCCTGACAGGGTACGGCTACACCTTC. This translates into CASSLALTGYGYTF.

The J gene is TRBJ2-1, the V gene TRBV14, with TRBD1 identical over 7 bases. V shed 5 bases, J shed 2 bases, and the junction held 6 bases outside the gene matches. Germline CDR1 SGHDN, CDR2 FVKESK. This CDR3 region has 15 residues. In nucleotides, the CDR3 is TGTGCCAGCAGCATAACAGGGGTAACCTACAATGAGCAGTTCTTC. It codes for CASSITGVTYNEQFF.

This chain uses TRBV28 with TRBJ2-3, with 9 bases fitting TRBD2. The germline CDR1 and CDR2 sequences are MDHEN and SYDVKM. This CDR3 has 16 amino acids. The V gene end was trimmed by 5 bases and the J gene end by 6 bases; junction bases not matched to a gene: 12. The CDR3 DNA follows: TGTGCCAGCAGTGACCCTATGCGGGGGGGCGACGATACGCAGTATTTT. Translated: CASSDPMRGGDDTQYF.

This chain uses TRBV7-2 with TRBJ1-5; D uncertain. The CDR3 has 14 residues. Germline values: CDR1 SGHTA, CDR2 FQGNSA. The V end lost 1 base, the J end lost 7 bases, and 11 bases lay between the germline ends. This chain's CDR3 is CASSLVEGRQPQHF. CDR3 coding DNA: TGTGCCAGCAGCTTAGTGGAGGGTCGACAGCCCCAGCATTTT.

In nucleotides, the CDR3 is TGCGCCAGCAAGGGACAGGGAGGAGGGGAGCTGTTTTTT. Residues: CASKGQGGGELFF. The chain uses TRBV5-1 and TRBJ2-2; 9 bases map to TRBD1. V lost 6 bases and J lost 8; bases outside the gene matches: 5. This CDR3 contains 13 residues. Per germline, CDR1 SGHRS and CDR2 YFSETQ.

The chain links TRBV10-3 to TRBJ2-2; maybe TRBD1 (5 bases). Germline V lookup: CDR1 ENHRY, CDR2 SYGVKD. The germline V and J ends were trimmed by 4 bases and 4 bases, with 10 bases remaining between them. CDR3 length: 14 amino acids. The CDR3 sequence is CAISGDSSTGELFF. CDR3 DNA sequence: TGTGCCATCAGTGGTGACAGTAGCACCGGGGAGCTGTTTTTT.

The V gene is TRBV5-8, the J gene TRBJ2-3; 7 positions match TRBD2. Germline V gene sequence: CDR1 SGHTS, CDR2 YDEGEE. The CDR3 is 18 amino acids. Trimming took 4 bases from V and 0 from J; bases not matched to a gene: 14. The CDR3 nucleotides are TGTGCCAGCAGCCACTCGGGAGCGGGGATTACTAGCACAGATACGCAGTATTTT. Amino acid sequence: CASSHSGAGITSTDTQYF.

The CDR3 reads CASSLTLEAALNEKLFF. For the CDR3, the DNA is TGTGCCAGCAGCTTAACACTAGAAGCGGCTCTTAATGAAAAACTGTTTTTT. The chain couples TRBV11-3 to TRBJ1-4; D gene ambiguous. This CDR3 comprises 17 residues. V was shortened by 2 bases and J by 4 bases, with 17 bases between the two germline ends. Looked up from germline, CDR1 is SGHNT and CDR2 is YENEEA.

CDR3 DNA sequence: TGTGCCAGCAGTCCCACAGGCTACAATCAGCCCCAGCATTTT. Translation: CASSPTGYNQPQHF. The J gene is TRBJ1-5, the V gene TRBV27, with TRBD1 as a possible D gene (5 bases). The CDR3 is 14 residues long. V was cut by 5 bases and J by 3 bases, with 11 bases left in between. Germline-derived CDR1 and CDR2 are MNHEY and SMNVEV (reference sequence).

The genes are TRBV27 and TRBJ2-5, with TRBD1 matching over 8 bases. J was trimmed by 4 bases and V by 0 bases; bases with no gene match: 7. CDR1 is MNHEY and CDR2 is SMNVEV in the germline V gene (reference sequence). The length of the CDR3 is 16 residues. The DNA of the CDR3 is TGTGCCAGCAGTTTATCGGGCAGGGGGCAGGGAGAGACCCAGTACTTC. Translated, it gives CASSLSGRGQGETQYF.

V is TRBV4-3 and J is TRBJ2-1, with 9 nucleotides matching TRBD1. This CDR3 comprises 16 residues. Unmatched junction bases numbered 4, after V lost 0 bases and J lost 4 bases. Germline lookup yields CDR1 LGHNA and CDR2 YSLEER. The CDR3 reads CASSQDWGQGYNEQFF. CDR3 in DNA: TGCGCCAGCAGCCAAGATTGGGGACAGGGTTACAATGAGCAGTTCTTC.